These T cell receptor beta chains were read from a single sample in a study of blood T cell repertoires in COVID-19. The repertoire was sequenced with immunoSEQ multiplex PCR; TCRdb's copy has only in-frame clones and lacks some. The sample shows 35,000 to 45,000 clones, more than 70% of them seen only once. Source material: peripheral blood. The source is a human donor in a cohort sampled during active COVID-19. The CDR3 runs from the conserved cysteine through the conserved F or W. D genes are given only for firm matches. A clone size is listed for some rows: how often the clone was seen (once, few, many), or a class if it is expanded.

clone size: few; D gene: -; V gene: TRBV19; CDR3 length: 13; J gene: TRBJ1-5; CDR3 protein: CASSQGRTPPQHF; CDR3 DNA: TGTGCCAGTAGCCAAGGTCGGACACCGCCCCAGCATTTT
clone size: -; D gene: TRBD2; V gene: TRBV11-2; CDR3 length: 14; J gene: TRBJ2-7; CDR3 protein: CASSPTSGSYEQYF; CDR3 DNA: TGTGCCAGCAGCCCTACTAGCGGGAGCTACGAGCAGTACTTC
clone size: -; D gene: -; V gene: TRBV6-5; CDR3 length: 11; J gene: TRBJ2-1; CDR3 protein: CASSQRGEQFF; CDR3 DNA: TGTGCCAGCAGTCAAAGGGGTGAGCAGTTCTTC
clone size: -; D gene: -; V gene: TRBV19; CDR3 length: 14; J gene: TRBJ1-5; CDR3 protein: CASSVQGLGQPQHF; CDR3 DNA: TGTGCCAGTAGTGTACAGGGATTAGGTCAGCCCCAGCATTTT
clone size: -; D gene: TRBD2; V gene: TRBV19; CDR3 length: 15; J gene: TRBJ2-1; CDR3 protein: CASSFSGASYNEQFF; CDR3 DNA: TGTGCCAGTAGTTTCAGCGGGGCCTCTTACAATGAGCAGTTCTTC
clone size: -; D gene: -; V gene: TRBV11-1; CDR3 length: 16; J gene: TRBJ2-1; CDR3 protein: CASSIKTGLQYNEQFF; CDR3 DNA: TGTGCCAGCAGCATCAAGACGGGACTGCAGTACAATGAGCAGTTCTTC
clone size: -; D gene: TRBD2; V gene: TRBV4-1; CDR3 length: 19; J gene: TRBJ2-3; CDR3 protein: CASSQDGPTSGGITDTQYF; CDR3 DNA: TGCGCCAGCAGCCAAGATGGCCCCACTAGCGGGGGTATTACAGATACGCAGTATTTT
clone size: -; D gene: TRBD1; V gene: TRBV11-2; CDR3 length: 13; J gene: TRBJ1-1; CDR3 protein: CASSLTGGLEAFF; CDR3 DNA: TGTGCCAGCAGCCTTACAGGGGGGCTTGAAGCTTTCTTT
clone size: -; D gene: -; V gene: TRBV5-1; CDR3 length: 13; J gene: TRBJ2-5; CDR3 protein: CASSSDRGETQYF; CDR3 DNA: TGCGCCAGCAGCTCGGACCGCGGGGAGACCCAGTACTTC
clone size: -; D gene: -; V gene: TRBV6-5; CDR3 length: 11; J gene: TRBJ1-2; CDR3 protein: CASGGTMGYTF; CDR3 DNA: TGTGCCAGCGGCGGTACCATGGGCTACACCTTC
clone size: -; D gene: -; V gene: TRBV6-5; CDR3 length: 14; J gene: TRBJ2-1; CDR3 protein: CASRTGTGDIEQFF; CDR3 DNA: TGTGCCAGCAGGACCGGGACTGGCGACATAGAGCAGTTCTTC
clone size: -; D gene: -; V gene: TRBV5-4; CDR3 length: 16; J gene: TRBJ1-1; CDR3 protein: CASSEDSRVTGTEAFF; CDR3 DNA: TGTGCCAGCAGCGAGGACAGTAGGGTAACGGGGACTGAAGCTTTCTTT
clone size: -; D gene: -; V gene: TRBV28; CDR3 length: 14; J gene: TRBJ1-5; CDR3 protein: CASSQGYSNQPQHF; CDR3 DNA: TGTGCCAGCAGTCAGGGGTATAGCAATCAGCCCCAGCATTTT
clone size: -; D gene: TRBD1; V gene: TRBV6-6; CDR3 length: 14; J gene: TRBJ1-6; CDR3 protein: CASTRTGDNSPLHF; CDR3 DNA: TGTGCCAGCACCCGGACAGGAGATAATTCACCCCTCCACTTT
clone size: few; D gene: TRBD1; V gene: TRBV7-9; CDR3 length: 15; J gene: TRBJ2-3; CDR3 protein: CASSPRTGGTDTQYF; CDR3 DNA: TGTGCCAGCAGCCCCCGGACAGGGGGAACAGATACGCAGTATTTT
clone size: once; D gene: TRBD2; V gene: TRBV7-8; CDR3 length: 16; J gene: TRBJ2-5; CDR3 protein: CASSLTWRGVQETQYF; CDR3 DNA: TGTGCCAGCAGCTTAACTTGGCGGGGGGTCCAAGAGACCCAGTACTTC
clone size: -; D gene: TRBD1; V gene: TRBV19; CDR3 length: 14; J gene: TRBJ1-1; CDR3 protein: CASSVTGTGTEAFF; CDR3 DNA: TGTGCCAGTAGTGTGACAGGGACCGGCACTGAAGCTTTCTTT
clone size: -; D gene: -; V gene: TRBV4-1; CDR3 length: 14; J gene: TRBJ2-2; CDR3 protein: CASSQELAAGELFF; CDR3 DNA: TGCGCCAGCAGCCAAGAGCTAGCTGCCGGGGAGCTGTTTTTT
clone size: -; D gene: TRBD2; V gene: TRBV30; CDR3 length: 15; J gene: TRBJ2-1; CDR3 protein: CAWSGRGGPYNEQFF; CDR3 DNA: TGTGCCTGGAGTGGACGGGGGGGTCCCTACAATGAGCAGTTCTTC
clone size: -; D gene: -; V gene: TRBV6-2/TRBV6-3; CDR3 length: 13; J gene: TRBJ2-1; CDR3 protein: CASSLSSYNEQFF; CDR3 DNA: TGTGCCAGCAGTTTGAGCTCCTACAATGAGCAGTTCTTC
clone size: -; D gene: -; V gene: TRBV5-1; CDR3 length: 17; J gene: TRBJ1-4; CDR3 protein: CASSRGPPQVTNEKLFF; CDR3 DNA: TGCGCCAGCAGCAGGGGCCCCCCCCAAGTGACTAATGAAAAACTGTTTTTT
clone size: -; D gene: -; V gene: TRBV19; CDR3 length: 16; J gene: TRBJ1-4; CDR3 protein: CASSMRWTTANEKLFF; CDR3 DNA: TGTGCCAGTAGTATGCGTTGGACAACTGCTAATGAAAAACTGTTTTTT
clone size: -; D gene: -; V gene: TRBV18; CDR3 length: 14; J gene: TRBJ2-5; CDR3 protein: CASSPGRNQETQYF; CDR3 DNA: TGTGCCAGCTCACCAGGGAGGAACCAAGAGACCCAGTACTTC
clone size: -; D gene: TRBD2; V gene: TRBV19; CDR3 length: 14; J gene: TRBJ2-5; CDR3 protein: CASSPLGGMETQYF; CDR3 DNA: TGTGCCAGTAGCCCCCTGGGAGGGATGGAGACCCAGTACTTC
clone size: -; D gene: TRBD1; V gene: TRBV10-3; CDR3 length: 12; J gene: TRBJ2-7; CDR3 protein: CAISDRGDEQYF; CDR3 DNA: TGTGCCATCAGCGACAGGGGGGACGAGCAGTACTTC
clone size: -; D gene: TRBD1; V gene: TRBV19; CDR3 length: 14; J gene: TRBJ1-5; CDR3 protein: CASSIPPGGQPQHF; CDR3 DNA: TGTGCCAGTAGTATCCCTCCAGGGGGACAGCCCCAGCATTTT
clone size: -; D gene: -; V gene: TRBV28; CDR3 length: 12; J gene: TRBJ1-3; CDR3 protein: CASSPPRNTIYF; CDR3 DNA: TGTGCCAGCAGTCCCCCCAGAAACACCATATATTTT
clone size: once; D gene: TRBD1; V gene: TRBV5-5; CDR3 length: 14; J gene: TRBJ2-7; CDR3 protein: CASRLGQGDYEQYF; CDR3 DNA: TGTGCCAGCAGATTGGGACAGGGGGACTACGAGCAGTACTTC
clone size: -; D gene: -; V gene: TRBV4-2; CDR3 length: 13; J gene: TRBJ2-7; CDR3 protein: CASSLLVSDEQYF; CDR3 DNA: TGTGCCAGCAGCCTACTAGTATCCGACGAGCAGTACTTC
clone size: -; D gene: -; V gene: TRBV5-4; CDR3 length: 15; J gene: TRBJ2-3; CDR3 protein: CAVQTKGGGPLTQYF; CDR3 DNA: TGTGCCGTTCAAACTAAAGGAGGAGGGCCTCTTACGCAGTATTTT
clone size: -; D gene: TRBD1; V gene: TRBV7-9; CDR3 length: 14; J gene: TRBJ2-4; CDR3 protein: CASSSGQEKNIQYF; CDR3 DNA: TGTGCCAGCAGCTCGGGACAGGAGAAAAACATTCAGTACTTC
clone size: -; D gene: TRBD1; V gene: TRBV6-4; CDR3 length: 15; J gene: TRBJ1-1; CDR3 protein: CASSDSIGTDQEAFF; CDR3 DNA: TGTGCCAGCAGTGACTCCATTGGGACAGACCAAGAAGCTTTCTTT
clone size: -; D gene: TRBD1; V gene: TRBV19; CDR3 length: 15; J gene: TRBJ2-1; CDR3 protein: CASSITGTGGNEQFF; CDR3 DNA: TGTGCCAGTAGTATCACCGGGACAGGGGGCAATGAGCAGTTCTTC
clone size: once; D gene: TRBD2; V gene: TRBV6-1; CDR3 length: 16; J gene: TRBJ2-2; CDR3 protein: CASSAWLAGNTGELFF; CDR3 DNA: TGTGCCAGCAGTGCTTGGCTAGCGGGGAACACCGGGGAGCTGTTTTTT
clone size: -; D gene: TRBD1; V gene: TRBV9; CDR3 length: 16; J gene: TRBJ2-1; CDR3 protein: CASSGEGAGQGNEQFF; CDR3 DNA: TGTGCCAGCAGCGGAGAGGGGGCGGGACAGGGCAATGAGCAGTTCTTC
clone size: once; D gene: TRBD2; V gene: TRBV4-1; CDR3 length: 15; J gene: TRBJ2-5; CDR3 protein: CASSQAPGLQETQYF; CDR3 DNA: TGCGCCAGCAGCCAAGCTCCGGGACTACAAGAGACCCAGTACTTC
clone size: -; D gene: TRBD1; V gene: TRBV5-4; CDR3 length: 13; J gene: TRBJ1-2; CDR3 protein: CASSNQGASGYTF; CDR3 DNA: TGTGCCAGCAGTAACCAGGGGGCGTCAGGCTACACCTTC
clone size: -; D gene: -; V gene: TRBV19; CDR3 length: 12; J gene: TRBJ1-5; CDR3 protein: CASAQGAQPQHF; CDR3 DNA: TGTGCCAGTGCCCAGGGTGCCCAGCCCCAGCATTTT
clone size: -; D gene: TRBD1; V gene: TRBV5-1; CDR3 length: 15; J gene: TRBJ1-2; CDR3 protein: CASSPTGTGNYGYTF; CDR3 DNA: TGCGCCAGCAGCCCTACCGGGACAGGGAACTATGGCTACACCTTC
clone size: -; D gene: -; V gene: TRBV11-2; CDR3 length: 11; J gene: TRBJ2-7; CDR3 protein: CASSLGEEQYF; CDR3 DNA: TGTGCCAGCAGCTTAGGAGAAGAGCAGTACTTC
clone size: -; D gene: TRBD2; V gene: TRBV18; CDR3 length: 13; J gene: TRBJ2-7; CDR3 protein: CASSPMWEGEQYF; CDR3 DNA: TGTGCCAGCTCACCAATGTGGGAGGGGGAGCAGTACTTC
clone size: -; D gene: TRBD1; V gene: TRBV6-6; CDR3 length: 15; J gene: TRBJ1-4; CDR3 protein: CASSYGDRPNEKLFF; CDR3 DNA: TGTGCCAGCAGTTACGGGGACAGGCCGAATGAAAAACTGTTTTTT
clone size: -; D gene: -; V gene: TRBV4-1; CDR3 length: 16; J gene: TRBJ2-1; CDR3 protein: CASSQVDLSSYNEQFF; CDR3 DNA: TGCGCCAGCAGCCAAGTCGACTTGAGCTCCTACAATGAGCAGTTCTTC
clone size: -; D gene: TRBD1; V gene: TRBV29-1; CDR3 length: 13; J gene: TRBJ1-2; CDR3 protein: CSVFTGGVDGYTF; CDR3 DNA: TGCAGCGTTTTTACAGGGGGGGTAGATGGCTACACCTTC
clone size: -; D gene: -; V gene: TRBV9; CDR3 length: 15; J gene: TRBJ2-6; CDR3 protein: CASSVDFTGANVLTF; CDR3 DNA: TGTGCCAGCAGCGTAGATTTCACTGGGGCCAACGTCCTGACTTTC
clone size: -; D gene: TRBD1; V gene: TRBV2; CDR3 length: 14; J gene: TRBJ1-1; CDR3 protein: CASSGTGGNTEAFF; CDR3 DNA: TGTGCCAGCAGTGGGACAGGGGGGAACACTGAAGCTTTCTTT
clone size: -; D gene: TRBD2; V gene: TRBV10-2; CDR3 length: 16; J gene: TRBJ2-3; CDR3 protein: CASSPFLAGMADTQYF; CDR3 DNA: TGCGCCAGCAGCCCTTTCCTAGCGGGGATGGCAGATACGCAGTATTTT
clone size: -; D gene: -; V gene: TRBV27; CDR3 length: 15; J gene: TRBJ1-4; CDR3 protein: CASSPDFWTGEKLFF; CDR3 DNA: TGTGCCAGCAGTCCAGACTTCTGGACTGGGGAAAAACTGTTTTTT
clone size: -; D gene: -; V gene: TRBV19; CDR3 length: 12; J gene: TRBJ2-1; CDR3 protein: CASRPPGAGQFF; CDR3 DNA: TGTGCCAGTAGGCCGCCAGGGGCAGGGCAGTTCTTC
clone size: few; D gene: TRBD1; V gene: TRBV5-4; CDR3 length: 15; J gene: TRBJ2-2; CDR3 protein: CATLGQGDLTGELFF; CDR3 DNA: TGTGCCACTCTAGGACAGGGTGATCTCACCGGGGAGCTGTTTTTT
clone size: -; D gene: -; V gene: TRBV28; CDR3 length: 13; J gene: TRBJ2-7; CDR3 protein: CASKRDSVAEQYF; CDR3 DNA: TGTGCCAGCAAAAGGGATAGCGTGGCCGAGCAGTACTTC
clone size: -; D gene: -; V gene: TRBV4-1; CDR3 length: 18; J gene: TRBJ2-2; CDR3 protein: CASSQSPLANRNTGELFF; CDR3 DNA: TGCGCCAGCAGCCAAAGCCCCCTAGCAAATAGGAACACCGGGGAGCTGTTTTTT
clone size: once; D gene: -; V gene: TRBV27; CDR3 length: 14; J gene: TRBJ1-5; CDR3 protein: CASSFSGLDQPQHF; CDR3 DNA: TGTGCCAGCAGTTTCTCGGGGTTGGATCAGCCCCAGCATTTT